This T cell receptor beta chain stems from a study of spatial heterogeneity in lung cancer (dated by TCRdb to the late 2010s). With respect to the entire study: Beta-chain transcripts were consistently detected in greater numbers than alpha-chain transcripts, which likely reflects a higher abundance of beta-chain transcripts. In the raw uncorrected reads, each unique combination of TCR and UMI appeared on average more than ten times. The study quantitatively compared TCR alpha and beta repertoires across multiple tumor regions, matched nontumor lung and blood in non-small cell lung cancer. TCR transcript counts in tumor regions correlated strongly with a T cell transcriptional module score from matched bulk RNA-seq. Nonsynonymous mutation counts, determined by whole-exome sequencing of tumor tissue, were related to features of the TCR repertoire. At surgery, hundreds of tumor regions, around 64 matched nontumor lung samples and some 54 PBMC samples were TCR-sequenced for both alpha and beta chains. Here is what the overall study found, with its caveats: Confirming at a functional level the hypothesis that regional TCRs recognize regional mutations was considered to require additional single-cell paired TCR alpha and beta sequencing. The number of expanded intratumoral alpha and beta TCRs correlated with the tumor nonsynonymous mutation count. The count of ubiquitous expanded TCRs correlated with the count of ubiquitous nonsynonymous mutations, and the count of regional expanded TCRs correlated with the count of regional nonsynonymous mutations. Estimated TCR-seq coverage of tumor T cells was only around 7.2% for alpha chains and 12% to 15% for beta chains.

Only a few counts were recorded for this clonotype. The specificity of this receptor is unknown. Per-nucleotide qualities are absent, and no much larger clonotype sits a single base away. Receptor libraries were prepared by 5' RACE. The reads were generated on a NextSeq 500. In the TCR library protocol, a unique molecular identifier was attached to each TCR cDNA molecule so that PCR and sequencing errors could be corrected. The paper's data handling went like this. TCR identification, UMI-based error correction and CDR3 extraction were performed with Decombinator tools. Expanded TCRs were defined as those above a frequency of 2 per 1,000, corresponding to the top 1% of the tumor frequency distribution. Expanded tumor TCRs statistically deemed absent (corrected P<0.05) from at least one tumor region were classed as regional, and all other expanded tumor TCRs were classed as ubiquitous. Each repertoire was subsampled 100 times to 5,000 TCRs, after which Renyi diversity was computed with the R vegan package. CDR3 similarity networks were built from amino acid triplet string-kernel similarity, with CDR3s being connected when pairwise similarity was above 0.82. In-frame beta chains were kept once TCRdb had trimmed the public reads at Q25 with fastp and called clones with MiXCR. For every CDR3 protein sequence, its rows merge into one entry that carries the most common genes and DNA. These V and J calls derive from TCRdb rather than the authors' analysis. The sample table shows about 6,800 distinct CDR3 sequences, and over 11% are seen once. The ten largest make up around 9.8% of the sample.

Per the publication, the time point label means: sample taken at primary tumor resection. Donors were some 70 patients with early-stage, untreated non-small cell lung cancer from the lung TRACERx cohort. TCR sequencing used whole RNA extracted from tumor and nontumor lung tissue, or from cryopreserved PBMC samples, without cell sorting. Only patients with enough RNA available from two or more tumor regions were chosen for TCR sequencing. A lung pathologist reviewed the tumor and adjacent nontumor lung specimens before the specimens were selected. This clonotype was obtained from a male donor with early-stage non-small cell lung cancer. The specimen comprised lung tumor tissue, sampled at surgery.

CDR3 sequence: CASESQPHEQFF. The sequence in DNA is TGTGCCAGCGAATCCCAGCCCCATGAGCAGTTCTTC. Recombination joined TRBV12-3 or TRBV12-4 with TRBJ2-1, with the D gene not clear enough to name. Counted from cysteine to phenylalanine, this CDR3 has 12 amino acids. Here the CDR3 DNA is all that survives: 36 bases in frame from base 1. A distance of 13 bases separates the germline ends of V and J, which lose 8 bases and 8 bases respectively.